This TCR beta chain was found in a study of blood T cell repertoires in COVID-19. Study-level information: Spain, Italy and the United States supplied samples that represented acute and convalescent COVID-19. The cDNA or gDNA used as material had been derived from T cells, B-cell-depleted T cells, or PBMCs.

Germline V gene data show CDR1 as SQVTM and CDR2 as ANQGSEA. The CDR3 is 12 amino acids. The V gene lost 7 bases and the J gene lost 2 bases, with 11 bases spanning the gap. The repertoire was sequenced with immunoSEQ multiplex PCR; TCRdb's copy has only in-frame clones and lacks some. The sample includes about 100,000 clones, roughly 92% of them seen just once. The V call is TRBV29-1, the J call TRBJ1-2; D remains unclear. The clonotype comes from a man aged 65 to 85 with acute or convalescent COVID-19. Material for sequencing was peripheral blood. In DNA, the CDR3 is TGCAGCGCCCGAGACACGAACTATGGCTACACCTTC. Protein product: CSARDTNYGYTF.